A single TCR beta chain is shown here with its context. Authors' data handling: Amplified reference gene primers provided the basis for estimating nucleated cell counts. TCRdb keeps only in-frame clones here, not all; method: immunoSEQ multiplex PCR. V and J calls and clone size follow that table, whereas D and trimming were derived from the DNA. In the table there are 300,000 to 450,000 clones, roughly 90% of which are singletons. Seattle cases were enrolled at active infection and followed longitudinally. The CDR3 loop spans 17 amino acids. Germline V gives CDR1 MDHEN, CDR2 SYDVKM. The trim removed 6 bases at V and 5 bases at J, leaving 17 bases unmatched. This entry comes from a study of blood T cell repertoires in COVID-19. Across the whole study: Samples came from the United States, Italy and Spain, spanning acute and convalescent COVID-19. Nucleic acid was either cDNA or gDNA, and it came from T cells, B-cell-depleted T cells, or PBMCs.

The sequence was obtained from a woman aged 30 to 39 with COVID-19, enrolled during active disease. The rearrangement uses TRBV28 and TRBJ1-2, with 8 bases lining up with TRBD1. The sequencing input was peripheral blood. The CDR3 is CASRPTGRDRLWYGYTF. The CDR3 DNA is TGTGCCAGCAGACCAACCGGCCGGGACAGGTTATGGTATGGCTACACCTTC.